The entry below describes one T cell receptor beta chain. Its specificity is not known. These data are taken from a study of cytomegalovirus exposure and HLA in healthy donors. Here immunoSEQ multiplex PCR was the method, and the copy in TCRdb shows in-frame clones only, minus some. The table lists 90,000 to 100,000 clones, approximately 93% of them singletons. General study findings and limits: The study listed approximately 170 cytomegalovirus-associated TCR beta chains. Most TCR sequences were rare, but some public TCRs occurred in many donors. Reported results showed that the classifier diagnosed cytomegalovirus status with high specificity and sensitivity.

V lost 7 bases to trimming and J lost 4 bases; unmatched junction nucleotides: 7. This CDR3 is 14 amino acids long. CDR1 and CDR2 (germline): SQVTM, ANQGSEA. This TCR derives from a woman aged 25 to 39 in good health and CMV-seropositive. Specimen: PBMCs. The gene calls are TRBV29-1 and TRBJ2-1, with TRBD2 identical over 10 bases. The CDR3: CSGGRTSGYNEQFF. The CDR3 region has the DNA TGCAGCGGGGGGAGGACTAGCGGTTACAATGAGCAGTTCTTC.